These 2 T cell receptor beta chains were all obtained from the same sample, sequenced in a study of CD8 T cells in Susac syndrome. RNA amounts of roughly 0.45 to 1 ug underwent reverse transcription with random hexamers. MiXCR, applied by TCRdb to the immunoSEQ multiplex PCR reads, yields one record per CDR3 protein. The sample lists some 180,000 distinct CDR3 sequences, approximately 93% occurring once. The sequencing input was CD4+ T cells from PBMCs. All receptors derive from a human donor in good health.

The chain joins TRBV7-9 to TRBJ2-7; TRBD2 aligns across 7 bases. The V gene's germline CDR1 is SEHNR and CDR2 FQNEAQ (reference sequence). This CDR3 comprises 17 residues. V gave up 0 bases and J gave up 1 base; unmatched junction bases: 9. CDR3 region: CASSLARQRGFSYEQYF. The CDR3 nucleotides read TGTGCCAGCAGCTTAGCACGTCAGCGGGGATTTTCCTACGAGCAGTACTTC.

CDR3 DNA: TGTGCCAGCTCACCCCGGGCAGCGGGGGTTCGACAGTTCTTC. Amino acid sequence: CASSPRAAGVRQFF. This rearrangement joins TRBV18 to TRBJ2-1, with 8 bases that match TRBD2. Germline V gene lookup returns CDR1 KGHSH and CDR2 LQKENI. The CDR3 sequence is 14 residues long. Trimming at V came to 3 bases and at J to 13 bases, leaving 11 bases not matched to a gene.